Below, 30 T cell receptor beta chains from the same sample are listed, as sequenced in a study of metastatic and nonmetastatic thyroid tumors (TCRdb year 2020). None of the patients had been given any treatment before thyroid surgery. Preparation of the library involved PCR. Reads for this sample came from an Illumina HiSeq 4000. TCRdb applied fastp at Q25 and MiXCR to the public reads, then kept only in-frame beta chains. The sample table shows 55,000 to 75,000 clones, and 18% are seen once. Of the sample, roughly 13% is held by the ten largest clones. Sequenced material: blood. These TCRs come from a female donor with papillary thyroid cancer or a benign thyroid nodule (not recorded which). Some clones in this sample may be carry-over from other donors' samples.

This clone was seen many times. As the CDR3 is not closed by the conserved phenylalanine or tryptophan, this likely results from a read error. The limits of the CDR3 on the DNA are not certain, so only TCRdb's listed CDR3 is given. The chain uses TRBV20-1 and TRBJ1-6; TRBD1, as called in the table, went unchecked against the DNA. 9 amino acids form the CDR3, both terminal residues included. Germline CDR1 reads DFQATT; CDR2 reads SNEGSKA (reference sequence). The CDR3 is CSARDREGV.

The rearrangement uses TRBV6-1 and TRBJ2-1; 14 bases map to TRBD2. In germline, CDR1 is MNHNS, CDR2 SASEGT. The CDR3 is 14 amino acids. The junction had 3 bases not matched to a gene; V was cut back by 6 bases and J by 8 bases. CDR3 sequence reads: CASRPGLAGDEQFF. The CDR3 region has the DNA TGTGCCAGCAGACCGGGACTAGCGGGAGATGAGCAGTTCTTC.

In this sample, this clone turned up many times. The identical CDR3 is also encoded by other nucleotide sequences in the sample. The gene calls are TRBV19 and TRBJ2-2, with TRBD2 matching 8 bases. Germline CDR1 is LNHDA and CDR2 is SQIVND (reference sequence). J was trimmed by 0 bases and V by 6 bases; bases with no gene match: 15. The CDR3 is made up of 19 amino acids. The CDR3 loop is CASSQTGTRVMSNTGELFF. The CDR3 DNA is TGTGCCAGTAGCCAAACCGGGACTAGGGTAATGTCGAACACCGGGGAGCTGTTTTTT.

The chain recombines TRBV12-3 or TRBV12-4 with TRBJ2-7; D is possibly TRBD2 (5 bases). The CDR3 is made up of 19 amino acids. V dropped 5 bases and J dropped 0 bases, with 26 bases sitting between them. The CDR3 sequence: CASSPTGGWRVVGSYEQYF. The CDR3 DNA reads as TGTGCCAGCAGTCCTACCGGCGGGTGGCGCGTGGTGGGCTCCTACGAGCAGTACTTC.

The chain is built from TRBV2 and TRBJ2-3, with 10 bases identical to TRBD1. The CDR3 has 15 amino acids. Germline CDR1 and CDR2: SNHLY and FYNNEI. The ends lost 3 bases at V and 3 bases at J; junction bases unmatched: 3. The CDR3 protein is CASSDDRGRTDTQYF. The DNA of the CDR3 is TGTGCCAGCAGTGACGACAGGGGGCGAACAGATACGCAGTATTTT.

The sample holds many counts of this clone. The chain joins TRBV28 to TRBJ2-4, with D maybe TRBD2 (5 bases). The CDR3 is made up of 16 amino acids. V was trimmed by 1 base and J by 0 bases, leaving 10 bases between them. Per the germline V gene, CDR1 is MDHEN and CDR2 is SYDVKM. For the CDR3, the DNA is TGTGCCAGCAGTTTATACAGACTATTAGCCAAAAACATTCAGTACTTC. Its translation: CASSLYRLLAKNIQYF.

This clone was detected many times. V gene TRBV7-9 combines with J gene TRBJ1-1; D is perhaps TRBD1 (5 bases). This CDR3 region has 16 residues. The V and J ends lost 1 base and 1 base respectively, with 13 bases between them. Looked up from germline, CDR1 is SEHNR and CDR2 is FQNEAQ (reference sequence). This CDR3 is CASSLGGTGGNTEAFF. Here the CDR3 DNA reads TGTGCCAGCAGCTTAGGGGGAACGGGGGGGAACACTGAAGCTTTCTTT. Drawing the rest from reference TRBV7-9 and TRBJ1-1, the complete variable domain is DTGVSQNPRHKITKRGQNVTFRCDPISEHNRLYWYRQTLGQGPEFLTYFQNEAQLEKSRLLSDRFSAERPKGSFSTLEIQRTEQGDSAMYLCASSLGGTGGNTEAFFGQGTRLTVV.

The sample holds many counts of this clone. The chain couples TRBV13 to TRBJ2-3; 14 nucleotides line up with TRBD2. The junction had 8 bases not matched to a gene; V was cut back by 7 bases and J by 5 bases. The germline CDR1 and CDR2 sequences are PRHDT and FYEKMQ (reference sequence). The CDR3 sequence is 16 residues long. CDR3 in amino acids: CASTNRLAGGLDTQYF. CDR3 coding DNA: TGTGCCAGCACCAACCGACTAGCGGGAGGGTTAGATACGCAGTATTTT.

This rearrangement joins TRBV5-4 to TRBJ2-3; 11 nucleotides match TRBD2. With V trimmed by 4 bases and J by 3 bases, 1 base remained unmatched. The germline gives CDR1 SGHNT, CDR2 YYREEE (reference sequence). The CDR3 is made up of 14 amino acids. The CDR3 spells CASSTSGSTDTQYF. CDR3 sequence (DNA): TGTGCCAGCAGCACTAGCGGGAGTACAGATACGCAGTATTTT. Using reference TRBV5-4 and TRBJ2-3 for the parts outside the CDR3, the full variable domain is ETGVTQSPTHLIKTRGQQVTLRCSSQSGHNTVSWYQQALGQGPQFIFQYYREEENGRGNFPPRFSGLQFPNYSSELNVNALELDDSALYLCASSTSGSTDTQYFGPGTRLTVL.

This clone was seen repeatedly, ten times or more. CDR3 protein: CASSSEASGYEQYF. The CDR3 nucleotides read TGCGCCAGCAGCTCCGAGGCTAGCGGGTACGAGCAGTACTTC. The rearrangement links TRBV5-1 to TRBJ2-7; 8 nucleotides agree with TRBD2. CDR1 SGHRS and CDR2 YFSETQ come from the germline V gene. The CDR3 has 14 amino acids. The trim removed 3 bases at V and 4 bases at J, leaving 6 bases unmatched. Complete variable domain (other parts from reference TRBV5-1 and TRBJ2-7): KAGVTQTPRYLIKTRGQQVTLSCSPISGHRSVSWYQQTPGQGLQFLFEYFSETQRNKGNFPGRFSGRQFSNSRSEMNVSTLELGDSALYLCASSSEASGYEQYFGPGTRLTVT.

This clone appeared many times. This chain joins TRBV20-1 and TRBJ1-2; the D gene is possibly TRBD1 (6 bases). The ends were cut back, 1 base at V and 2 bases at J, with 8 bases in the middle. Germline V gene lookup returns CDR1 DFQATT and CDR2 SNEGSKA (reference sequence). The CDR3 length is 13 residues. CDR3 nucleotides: TGCAGTGCTAGAGTTGGACAGAACTATGGCTACACCTTC. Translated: CSARVGQNYGYTF.

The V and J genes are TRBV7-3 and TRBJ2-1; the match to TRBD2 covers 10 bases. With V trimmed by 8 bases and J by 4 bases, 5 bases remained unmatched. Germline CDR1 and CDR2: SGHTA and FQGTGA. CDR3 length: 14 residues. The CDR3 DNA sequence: TGTGCCAGCGGAACTAGCGGGGCTTACAATGAGCAGTTCTTC. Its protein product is CASGTSGAYNEQFF.

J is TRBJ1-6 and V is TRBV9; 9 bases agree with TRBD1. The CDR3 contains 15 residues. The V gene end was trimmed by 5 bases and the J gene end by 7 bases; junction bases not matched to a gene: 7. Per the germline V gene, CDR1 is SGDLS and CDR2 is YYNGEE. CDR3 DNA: TGTGCCAGCAGAGCCCCCGGGACAGGGAATTCACCCCTCCACTTT. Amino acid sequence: CASRAPGTGNSPLHF. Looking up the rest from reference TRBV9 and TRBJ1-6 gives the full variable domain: DSGVTQTPKHLITATGQRVTLRCSPRSGDLSVYWYQQSLDQGLQFLIQYYNGEERAKGNILERFSAQQFPDLHSELNLSSLELGDSALYFCASRAPGTGNSPLHFGNGTRLTVT.

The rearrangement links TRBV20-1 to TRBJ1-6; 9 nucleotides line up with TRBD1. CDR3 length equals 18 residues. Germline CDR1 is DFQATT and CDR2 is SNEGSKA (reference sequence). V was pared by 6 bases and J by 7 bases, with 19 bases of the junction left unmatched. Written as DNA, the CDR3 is TGCAGTGCCCCGGGGGTACAGGGGGCCATCCCTAAGAATTCACCCCTCCACTTT. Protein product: CSAPGVQGAIPKNSPLHF.

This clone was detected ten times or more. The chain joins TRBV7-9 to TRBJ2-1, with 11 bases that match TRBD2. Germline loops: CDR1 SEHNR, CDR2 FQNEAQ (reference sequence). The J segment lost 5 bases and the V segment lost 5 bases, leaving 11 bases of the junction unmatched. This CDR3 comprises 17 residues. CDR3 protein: CASSPRLAGKTDNEQFF. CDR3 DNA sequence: TGTGCCAGCAGCCCGCGACTAGCGGGAAAGACTGACAATGAGCAGTTCTTC.

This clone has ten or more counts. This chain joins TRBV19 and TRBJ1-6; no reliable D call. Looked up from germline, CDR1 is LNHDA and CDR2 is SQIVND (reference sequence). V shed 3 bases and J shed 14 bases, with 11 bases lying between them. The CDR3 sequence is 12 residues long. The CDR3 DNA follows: TGTGCCAGTAGTATCTACGGATTCACCCTCCACTTT. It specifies CASSIYGFTLHF.

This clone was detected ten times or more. CDR3 nucleotide sequence: TGTGCCAGCAGCCAAGATCGATCAGGCCCTAATTTCTCCTACAATGAGCAGTTCTTC. Its translation: CASSQDRSGPNFSYNEQFF. The chain employs TRBV3-1 and TRBJ2-1; D gene ambiguous. This CDR3 has 19 residues. V was cut by 0 bases and J by 0 bases, with 18 bases left in between. CDR1 and CDR2 from the germline V gene are LGHDT and YNNKEL (reference sequence).

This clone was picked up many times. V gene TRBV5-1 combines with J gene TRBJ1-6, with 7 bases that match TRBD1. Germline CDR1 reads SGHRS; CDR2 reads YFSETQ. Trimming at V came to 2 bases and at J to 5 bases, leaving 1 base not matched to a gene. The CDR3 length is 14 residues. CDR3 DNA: TGCGCCAGCAGCTTTGGACAGGATAATTCACCCCTCCACTTT. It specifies CASSFGQDNSPLHF.

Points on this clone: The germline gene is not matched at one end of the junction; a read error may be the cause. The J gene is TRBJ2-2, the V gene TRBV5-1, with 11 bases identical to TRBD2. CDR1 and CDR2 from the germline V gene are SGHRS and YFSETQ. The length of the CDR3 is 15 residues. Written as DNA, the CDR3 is TGCGCCAACAGGCGCCTAGCGGGAGGCACCGTGGAGCTGTTTTTT. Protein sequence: CANRRLAGGTVELFF. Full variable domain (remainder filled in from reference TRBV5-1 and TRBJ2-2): KAGVTQTPRYLIKTRGQQVTLSCSPISGHRSVSWYQQTPGQGLQFLFEYFSETQRNKGNFPGRFSGRQFSNSRSEMNVSTLELGDSALYLCANRRLAGGTVELFFGEGSRLTVL.

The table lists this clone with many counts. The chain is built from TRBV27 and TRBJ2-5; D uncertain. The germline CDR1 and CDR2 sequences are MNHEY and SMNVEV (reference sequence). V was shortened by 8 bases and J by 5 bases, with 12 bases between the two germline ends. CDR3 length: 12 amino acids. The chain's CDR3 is CASGQRRETQYF. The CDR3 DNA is TGTGCCAGCGGTCAAAGACGGGAGACCCAGTACTTC.

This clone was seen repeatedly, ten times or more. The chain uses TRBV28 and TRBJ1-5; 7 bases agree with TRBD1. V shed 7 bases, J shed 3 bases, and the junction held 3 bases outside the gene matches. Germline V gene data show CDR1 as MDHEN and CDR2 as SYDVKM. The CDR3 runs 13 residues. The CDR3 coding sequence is TGTGCCAGCAAGGGACAGTTCAATCAGCCCCAGCATTTT. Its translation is CASKGQFNQPQHF.

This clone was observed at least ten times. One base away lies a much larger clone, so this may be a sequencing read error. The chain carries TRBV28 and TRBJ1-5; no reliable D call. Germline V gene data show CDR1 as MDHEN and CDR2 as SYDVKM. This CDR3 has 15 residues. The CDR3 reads CASTHQEGSNQLQHF. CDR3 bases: TGTGCCAGCACCCACCAGGAGGGTAGCAATCAGCTCCAGCATTTT. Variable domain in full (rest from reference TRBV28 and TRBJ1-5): DVKVTQSSRYLVKRTGEKVFLECVQDMDHENMFWYRQDPGLGLRLIYFSYDVKMKEKGDIPEGYSVSREKKERFSLILESASTNQTSMYLCASTHQEGSNQLQHFGDGTRLSIL.

The CDR3 is CASSLAAGGTGELFF. The CDR3 region has the DNA TGTGCCAGCAGTTTGGCGGCGGGGGGCACCGGGGAGCTGTTTTTT. The chain combines TRBV7-8 with TRBJ2-2, with 8 bases that match TRBD2. The V gene end was trimmed by 6 bases and the J gene end by 4 bases; junction bases not matched to a gene: 7. This CDR3 region has 15 residues. Germline lookup yields CDR1 SGHVS and CDR2 FQNEAQ. The variable domain in full, completed from reference TRBV7-8 and TRBJ2-2, reads GAGVSQSPRYKVAKRGQDVALRCDPISGHVSLFWYQQALGQGPEFLTYFQNEAQLDKSGLPSDRFFAERPEGSVSTLKIQRTQQEDSAVYLCASSLAAGGTGELFFGEGSRLTVL.

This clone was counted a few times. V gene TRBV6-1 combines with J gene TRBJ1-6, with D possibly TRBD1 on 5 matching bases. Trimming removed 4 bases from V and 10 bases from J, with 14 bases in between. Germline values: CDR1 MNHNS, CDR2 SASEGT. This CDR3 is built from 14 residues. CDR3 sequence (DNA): TGTGCCAGCAGTGCTTCTCATAAGGGGTCACCCCTCCACTTT. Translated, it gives CASSASHKGSPLHF.

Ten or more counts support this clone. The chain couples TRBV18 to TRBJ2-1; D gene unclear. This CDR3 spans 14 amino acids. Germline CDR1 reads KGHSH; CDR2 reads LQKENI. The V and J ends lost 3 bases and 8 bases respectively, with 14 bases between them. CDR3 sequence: CASSPPTLTDEQFF. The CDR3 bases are TGTGCCAGCTCACCGCCCACACTAACCGATGAGCAGTTCTTC.

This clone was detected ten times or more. CDR3 bases: TGCAGTGCTAGGCCCTCGGGCAGGGGAATTTCACCCCTCCACTTT. Amino acid sequence: CSARPSGRGISPLHF. The chain combines TRBV20-1 with TRBJ1-6, with D maybe TRBD1 (6 bases). Trimming cost V 3 bases and J 9 bases, with 18 bases left between them. Germline CDR1 is DFQATT and CDR2 is SNEGSKA (reference sequence). The CDR3 runs 15 residues.

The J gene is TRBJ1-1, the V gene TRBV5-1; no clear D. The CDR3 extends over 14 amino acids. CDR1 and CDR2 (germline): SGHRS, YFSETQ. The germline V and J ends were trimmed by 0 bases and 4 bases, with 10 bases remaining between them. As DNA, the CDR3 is TGCGCCAGCAGCTTGGGGGTTGTTGGCACTGAAGCTTTCTTT. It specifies CASSLGVVGTEAFF.

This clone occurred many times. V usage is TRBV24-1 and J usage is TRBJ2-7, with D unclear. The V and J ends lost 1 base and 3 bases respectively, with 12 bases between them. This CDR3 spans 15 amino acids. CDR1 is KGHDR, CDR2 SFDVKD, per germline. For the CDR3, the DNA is TGTGCCACCAGTGATTTAAGTGGAGTTCGCTACGAGCAGTACTTC. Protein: CATSDLSGVRYEQYF.

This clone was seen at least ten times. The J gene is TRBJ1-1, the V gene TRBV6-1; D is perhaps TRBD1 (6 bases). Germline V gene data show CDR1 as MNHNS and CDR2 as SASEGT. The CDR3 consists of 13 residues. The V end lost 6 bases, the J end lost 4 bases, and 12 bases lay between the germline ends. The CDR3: CASSYKGGTEAFF. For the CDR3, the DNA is TGTGCCAGCAGCTATAAAGGGGGCACTGAAGCTTTCTTT.

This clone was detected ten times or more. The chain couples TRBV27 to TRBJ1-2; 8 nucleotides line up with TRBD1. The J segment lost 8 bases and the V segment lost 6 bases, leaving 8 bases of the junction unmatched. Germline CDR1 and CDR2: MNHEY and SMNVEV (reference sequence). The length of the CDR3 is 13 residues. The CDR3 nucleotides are TGTGCCAGCAGCTCGGACAGGGACGAAGGCTACACCTTC. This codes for CASSSDRDEGYTF.